What follows describes a single T cell receptor (beta chain). Its antigen is still unknown. It has no much larger one-base neighbor in the sample; base qualities were not kept. This sample is drawn from a study of cytomegalovirus exposure and HLA in healthy donors (dated by TCRdb to between 2016 and 2019). Looking at the study overall: An earlier analysis of several hundred of the donors reported 250 to 350 Gb of sequence data and 100 million to 120 million unique TCR beta sequences obtained from around 190 million T cells. An early release that covered roughly 600 HLA-typed donors contained around 300 gigabases of sequencing data and tens of millions of unique TCR sequences. Of the roughly 410 genotyped donors, less than 90% were placed in the genetic ancestry cluster associated with self-reported Caucasian donors. The study aimed to test whether signatures of past pathogen exposure could be identified by cataloging public T cell receptors. The study profiled the T cell repertoires of hundreds of subjects by immunosequencing and related them to cytomegalovirus serostatus. In addition to the first cohort of roughly 700 subjects, a separate validation cohort of approximately 130 different subjects was used. To predict cytomegalovirus infection status, the study combined high-throughput TCR immunosequencing, statistical association of individual TCRs with disease status, and machine learning. To study patterns of TCR occurrence, a later analysis re-analyzed previously published TCR beta repertoires from 650 to 750 donors and added high-resolution HLA genotyping. Rather than drawing on any new phenotypic data, the later analysis identified candidate immune exposures from TCR beta sequences and the way those sequences occurred across donors. In an earlier analysis of a few hundred of the donors, high-throughput TCR beta sequencing was used to judge whether each TCR beta V gene segment behaved as functional or pseudogenic. Donor age, sex, ethnicity and CMV serostatus were compiled alongside the repertoire data. In a later genetic analysis, genome-wide SNP genotypes for about three fifths of the roughly 670 donors were used, and that subset was treated as a discovery cohort. Every discovery cohort repertoire had been produced on one sequencing platform. Both class I and class II loci were covered by HLA typing, at four-digit resolution. Typing coverage varied by locus: about 620-630 donors for A, B, C, DRB1 and DQB1; roughly 560 for DQA1; 606 for DPA1; more than 450 for DPB1. About five DR-DQ haplotypes were treated as single units for association and clustering because of strong linkage in the cohort. Among some 400 genotyped donors of the cohort, an average of approximately 240,000 unique TCR beta nucleotide sequences was sequenced per donor, of which about 18% were non-productive.

The CDR3 spans 15 residues, from the cysteine through the phenylalanine. Here the CDR3 DNA is all that survives: 45 bases in frame from base 1. Here V drops 5 bases and J drops 6 bases, and the junction holds 12 bases not matched to any gene. The germline V gene supplies CDR1 SGHRS and CDR2 YFSETQ. The cohort comprised 666 healthy bone marrow donors. All cohort members were sampled while nominally healthy, although unrecorded immune exposures were likely present. The donor was CMV seronegative and belonged to the group of 380 or so seronegative cohort members. A peripheral blood sample was provided by each donor, and peripheral blood mononuclear cells were used for TCR beta sequencing. The Qiagen DNeasy Blood Extraction Kit was used to extract genomic DNA from the blood cell samples. Library prep was done by the immunoSEQ multiplex PCR assay. For the multiplex PCR, a mixture combining 60 forward primers for TCR Vbeta segments and 13 reverse primers for TCR Jbeta segments was used. The CDR3 region of rearranged TCR beta genes was amplified from genomic DNA with a multiplex PCR assay. Amplified TCR beta libraries were sequenced as 87-base-pair reads on the Illumina HiSeq System. Concerning the study's data processing: Across the 500 to 850 repertoires, a later analysis counted approximately 75 million unique TCR beta chains, 9 million to 14 million of which were shared by at least two donors. To remove PCR and sequencing errors, raw reads were error-corrected and collapsed into unique sequences using a nearest-neighbor algorithm that merged closely related sequences. CDR3 sequences were aligned to IMGT reference sequences to assign V, D and J gene segments. For a sequence to be retained, a match of at least six nucleotides was required to both a V gene segment and a J gene segment. Rearrangements were called productive when the CDR3 lacked stop codons and stayed in frame with V and J; all others were non-productive. Following IMGT convention, CDR3 was defined as the stretch from the second conserved V-encoded cysteine up to the conserved J-encoded phenylalanine. Sequences without an unambiguous match to a single V gene segment were excluded from the earlier analysis of about 600 of the donors. In an earlier analysis of almost 600 of the donors, a V segment was called functional when productive rearrangements were above 56.7%, and segregating when the standard deviation between donors exceeded 5%. A statistical classification framework was built to diagnose cytomegalovirus status from the catalog of TCR beta chain sequences. V and J gene assignment, in a later analysis, came from comparing TCR nucleotide sequences with IMGT/GENE-DB human TR gene sequences. A later analysis assigned CDR3 sequences and most-parsimonious VDJ recombination scenarios with the TCRdist pipeline. In a later analysis, every TCR beta chain was defined by the combination of its CDR3 amino acid sequence and its V-gene family, and reads without a unique V-gene family were dropped. To address suspected cross-contamination and a sequencing artifact, a later analysis removed approximately 590 highly shared, low-generation-probability nucleotide sequences. In a later analysis, a clonal expansion index for each public chain was calculated from normalized within-repertoire ranks of inferred template counts. In a later analysis, generation probabilities were computed using a VDJ recombination model fitted to out-of-frame rearrangements, and the results were checked against IGoR. In a later analysis, hypergeometric tests were used to score TCR-TCR, TCR-HLA and TCR-CMV co-occurrence, with a repertoire-size bias correction applied to TCR pairs. A later analysis estimated false discovery rates by permuting HLA or CMV assignments 20 times. In a later analysis, co-occurring TCRs were grouped using DBSCAN, and TCRdist sequence similarity was added for clustering within HLA-allele-positive subsets. Repertoires with fewer than 30,000 or more than 120,000 public chains were left out of co-occurrence clustering, as were roughly five repertoires with anomalous nucleotide sharing. Here the immuneACCESS table is served through TCRdb, limited to in-frame sequences with V and J called. Missing clones are a known gap in these copies; in checked studies unresolved V genes cover under half, and the rest lacks a known reason. D and trimming come from the DNA, and the V and J calls and clone size come from that table. This sample holds under 200,000 clones; approximately 86% were observed only once. The ten largest make up around 0.3% of the sample.

Findings and caveats that apply to the study as a whole: HLA typing was unavailable for some donors at each locus, so association tests used only the typed subset. Specific HLA alleles were associated with 15,000 to 20,000 TCR beta sequences at a false discovery rate of 0.05 in a later analysis. In a later analysis, several top co-occurrence clusters were reported to appear linked to parvovirus B19, influenza, CMV and Epstein-Barr virus. Correlated functional status among segregating V segments might be attributable to linkage disequilibrium, but an unknown experimental factor could not be ruled out. An association between a missense DCLRE1C variant and V-gene and J-gene trimming of TCR beta chains was found in a later genetic analysis and replicated in an independent cohort. According to the authors, the approach could potentially be generalized to other disease states and immunological phenotypes. A cluster of highly shared sequence variants was judged likely to represent a technical artifact of the sequencing pipeline. According to a later analysis, most CMV-associated TCR beta chains appeared to be HLA-restricted, and the HLA associations seemed to be driven largely by CMV exposure. In the study, approximately 160 TCR beta chains were listed as associated with cytomegalovirus. A later analysis found that TCR association rates varied across HLA loci, with DRB1 alleles showing the most associated TCRs and HLA-C alleles the fewest. The presence/absence analyses assumed that sequencing depth was roughly uniform across donors, and that assumption may not be true. In both the original and validation cohorts, the classifier was reported to diagnose cytomegalovirus status with high specificity and sensitivity. In this cohort, only TCR beta chains were sequenced, and detectable features were limited by the absence of alpha or paired-chain data. In a later analysis, HLA-associated TCR beta chains were found to be more clonally expanded and to have lower generation probabilities than equally common non-associated chains. According to a later genetic analysis, donors in an Asian-associated ancestry cluster had fewer N-insertions in productive TCRs than the roughly 700-donor mean. Most TCR sequences were observed very rarely across donors, whereas some public TCRs were present in many individuals. When HLA alleles, especially DR and DQ, strongly co-occurred, TCR associations were difficult to assign to individual alleles. An earlier analysis of several hundred of the donors showed that most TCR beta V segments appeared in productive rearrangements either about 87% or about 30% of the time, which broadly matched IMGT annotations. Because counts were too low, roughly 17 rarely observed V segments, including chromosome 9 orphons, were left out of the earlier analysis of about 500 of the donors. Some IMGT-functional V segments, including TRBV6-2 and TRBV6-3, could not be distinguished by the 87-base-pair reads and were therefore excluded. A few of the identified cytomegalovirus-associated TCR beta chains were confirmed in vitro to be specific for cytomegalovirus antigens. A further reported finding was that TCR beta sequences accurately predicted the HLA-A and HLA-B alleles for most subjects in the first cohort. The only immune exposure information available for the cohort was CMV serostatus.

The TCR sequence derives from a woman aged 25 to 39 in good health and CMV-seronegative. The rearrangement joined TRBV5-1 to TRBJ2-7; 9 junctional bases match TRBD1. The sequenced sample was PBMCs. The CDR3 in this case is CASRQGAGEVLEQYF. The DNA reads TGCGCCAGCAGACAGGGGGCAGGGGAGGTACTCGAGCAGTACTTC. The CDR3 plus the reference TRBV5-1 and TRBJ2-7 genes for the other parts give the full variable domain: KAGVTQTPRYLIKTRGQQVTLSCSPISGHRSVSWYQQTPGQGLQFLFEYFSETQRNKGNFPGRFSGRQFSNSRSEMNVSTLELGDSALYLCASRQGAGEVLEQYFGPGTRLTVT.